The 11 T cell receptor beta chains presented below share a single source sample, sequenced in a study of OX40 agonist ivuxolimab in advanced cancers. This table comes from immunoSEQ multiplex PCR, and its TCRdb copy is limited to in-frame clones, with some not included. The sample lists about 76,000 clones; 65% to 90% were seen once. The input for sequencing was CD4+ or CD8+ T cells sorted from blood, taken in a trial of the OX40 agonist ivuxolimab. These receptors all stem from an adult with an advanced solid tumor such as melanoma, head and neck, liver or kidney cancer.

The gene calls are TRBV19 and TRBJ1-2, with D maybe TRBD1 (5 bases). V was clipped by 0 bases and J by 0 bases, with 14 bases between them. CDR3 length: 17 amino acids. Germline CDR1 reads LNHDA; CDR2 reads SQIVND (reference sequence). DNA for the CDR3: TGTGCCAGTAGTATAGAGCGTGGGGCAGATACTAACTATGGCTACACCTTC. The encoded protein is CASSIERGADTNYGYTF.

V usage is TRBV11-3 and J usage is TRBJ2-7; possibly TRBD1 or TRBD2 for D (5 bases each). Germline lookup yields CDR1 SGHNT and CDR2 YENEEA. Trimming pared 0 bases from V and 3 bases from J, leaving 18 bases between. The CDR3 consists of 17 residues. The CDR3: CASSLEGVGQGIYEQYF. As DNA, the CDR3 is TGTGCCAGCAGCTTAGAGGGAGTTGGGCAGGGAATCTACGAGCAGTACTTC.

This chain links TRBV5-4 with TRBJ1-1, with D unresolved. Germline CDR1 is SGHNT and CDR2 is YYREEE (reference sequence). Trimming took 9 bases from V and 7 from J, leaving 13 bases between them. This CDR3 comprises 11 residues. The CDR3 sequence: CATLRRGEAFF. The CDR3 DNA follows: TGTGCCACCCTCAGACGTGGTGAAGCTTTCTTT.

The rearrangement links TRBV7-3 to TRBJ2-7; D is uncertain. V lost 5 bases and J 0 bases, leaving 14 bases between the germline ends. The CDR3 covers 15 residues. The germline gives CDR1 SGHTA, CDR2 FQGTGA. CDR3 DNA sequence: TGTGCCAGCAGCCCCATTATCACGGGCTCCTACGAGCAGTACTTC. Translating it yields CASSPIITGSYEQYF.

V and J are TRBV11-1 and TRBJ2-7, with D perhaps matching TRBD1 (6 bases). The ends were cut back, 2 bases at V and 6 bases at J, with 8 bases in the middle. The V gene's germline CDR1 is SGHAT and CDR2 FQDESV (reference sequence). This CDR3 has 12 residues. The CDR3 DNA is TGTGCCAGCAGCTTATTAGGGGGCGAGCAGTACTTC. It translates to CASSLLGGEQYF.

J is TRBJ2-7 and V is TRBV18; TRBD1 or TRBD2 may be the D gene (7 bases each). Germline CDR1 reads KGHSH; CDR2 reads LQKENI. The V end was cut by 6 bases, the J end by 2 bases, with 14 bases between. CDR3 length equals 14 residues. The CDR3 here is CASSAGGGPYEQYF. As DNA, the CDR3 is TGTGCCAGCTCCGCAGGGGGGGGCCCCTACGAGCAGTACTTC.

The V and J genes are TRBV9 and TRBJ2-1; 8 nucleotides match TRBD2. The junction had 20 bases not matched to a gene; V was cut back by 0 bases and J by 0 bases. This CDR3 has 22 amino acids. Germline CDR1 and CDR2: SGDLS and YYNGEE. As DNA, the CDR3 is TGTGCCAGCAGCGTAGGGCGGAAGGCTAGCGGGCGATTGGGAACCTCCTACAATGAGCAGTTCTTC. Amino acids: CASSVGRKASGRLGTSYNEQFF.

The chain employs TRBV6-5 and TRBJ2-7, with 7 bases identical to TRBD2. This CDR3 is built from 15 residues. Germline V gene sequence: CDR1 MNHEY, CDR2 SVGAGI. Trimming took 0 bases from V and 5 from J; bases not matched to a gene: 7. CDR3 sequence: CASSYSEGGVNEQYF. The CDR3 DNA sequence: TGTGCCAGCAGTTACTCAGAGGGAGGGGTGAACGAGCAGTACTTC.

CDR3 protein: CSAREYHEQYF. The CDR3 DNA follows: TGCAGTGCTAGAGAGTACCACGAGCAGTACTTC. The J gene is TRBJ2-7, the V gene TRBV20-1, with no clear D. Per the germline V gene, CDR1 is DFQATT and CDR2 is SNEGSKA (reference sequence). Deletions cut 0 bases from V and 5 bases from J, with 5 bases between. CDR3 length: 11 residues.

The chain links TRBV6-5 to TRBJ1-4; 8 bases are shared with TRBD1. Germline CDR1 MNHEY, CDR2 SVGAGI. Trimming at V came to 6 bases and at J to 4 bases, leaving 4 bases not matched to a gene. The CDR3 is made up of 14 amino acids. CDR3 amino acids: CASRKTGDNEKLFF. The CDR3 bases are TGTGCCAGCAGGAAGACAGGGGATAATGAAAAACTGTTTTTT.

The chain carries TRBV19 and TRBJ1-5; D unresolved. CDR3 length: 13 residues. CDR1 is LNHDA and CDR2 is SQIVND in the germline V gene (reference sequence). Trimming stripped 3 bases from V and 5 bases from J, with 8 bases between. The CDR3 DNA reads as TGTGCCAGTAGTATTAGCGGGTATCAGCCCCAGCATTTT. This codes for CASSISGYQPQHF.